A single sample gave rise to the 22 T cell receptor beta chains below, sequenced in a study of cytomegalovirus exposure and HLA in healthy donors. Generated by immunoSEQ multiplex PCR, the TCRdb table keeps only in-frame clones and is missing some. The data hold 150,000 to 200,000 clones, with more than 70% observed a single time. Sequenced material: PBMCs. These receptor sequences come from a woman under 30 in good health and CMV-seronegative.

The chain joins TRBV6-1 to TRBJ1-1; D might be TRBD1 (6 bases). CDR1 is MNHNS, CDR2 SASEGT, per germline. The CDR3 totals 14 residues. V lost 4 bases and J lost 1, with 10 bases in between. The CDR3 region is CASSVRQANTEAFF. CDR3 coding DNA: TGTGCCAGCAGTGTACGACAGGCGAACACTGAAGCTTTCTTT.

This rearrangement joins TRBV5-5 to TRBJ1-2; TRBD1 agrees at 7 bases. Germline CDR1 and CDR2: SGHKS and YYEKEE (reference sequence). The CDR3 totals 16 residues. V was pared by 0 bases and J by 1 base, with 6 bases of the junction left unmatched. As DNA, the CDR3 is TGTGCCAGCAGCTTGGCGCACTGGGACAGTAACTATGGCTACACCTTC. This codes for CASSLAHWDSNYGYTF.

The chain carries TRBV5-4 and TRBJ1-6, with a weak D call TRBD1 (5 bases). Deletions cut 1 base from V and 1 base from J, with 6 bases between. CDR3 length: 15 amino acids. Germline CDR1 and CDR2: SGHNT and YYREEE (reference sequence). This chain's CDR3 is CASSLRGSYNSPLHF. The DNA for the CDR3 is TGTGCCAGCAGCTTGAGGGGTTCCTATAATTCACCCCTCCACTTT. The whole variable domain, filled in from reference TRBV5-4 and TRBJ1-6, reads ETGVTQSPTHLIKTRGQQVTLRCSSQSGHNTVSWYQQALGQGPQFIFQYYREEENGRGNFPPRFSGLQFPNYSSELNVNALELDDSALYLCASSLRGSYNSPLHFGNGTRLTVT.

With regard to this clone: The sample has other DNA sequences that encode this CDR3 too. This chain connects TRBV6-4 to TRBJ2-2, with 10 bases aligning to TRBD1. V shed 0 bases and J 3 bases; nucleotides not matched to a gene: 1. Germline values: CDR1 MRHNA, CDR2 SNTAGT. CDR3 length equals 16 residues. The chain's CDR3 is CASSDSGTGDTGELFF. The CDR3 bases are TGTGCCAGCAGTGACTCCGGGACAGGGGACACCGGGGAGCTGTTTTTT.

The V and J genes are TRBV25-1 and TRBJ2-1; the match to TRBD2 covers 13 bases. After removal of 2 bases from V and 4 bases from J, the junction contained 2 bases not matched to a gene. Germline lookup yields CDR1 MGHDK and CDR2 SYGVNS. The length of the CDR3 is 16 residues. The CDR3 loop is CASSETGLAGYNEQFF. The CDR3 bases are TGTGCCAGCAGTGAAACGGGACTAGCGGGATACAATGAGCAGTTCTTC.

This rearrangement joins TRBV9 to TRBJ2-1; D perhaps matches TRBD2 (6 bases). Germline CDR1 is SGDLS and CDR2 is YYNGEE. The germline V and J ends were trimmed by 0 bases and 9 bases, with 19 bases remaining between them. The CDR3 sequence is 16 residues long. In nucleotides, the CDR3 is TGTGCCAGCAGCGTAGCCCCTCGGGGGAGCAAGGTTGAGCAGTTCTTC. Amino acids: CASSVAPRGSKVEQFF.

A note on this clone: An end of the junction does not agree with germline; a read error may underlie this. The V gene is TRBV4-2, the J gene TRBJ1-1; TRBD1 might be the D (5 bases). The CDR3 has 12 residues. The V gene's germline CDR1 is LGHNA and CDR2 YNFKEQ. The CDR3, as DNA: TGTGCCAGCAGGCAAGGGCCAGGGAGGGCTTTCTTT. Protein product: CASRQGPGRAFF.

The genes are TRBV7-2 and TRBJ1-1, with D maybe TRBD1 (5 bases). The germline CDR1 and CDR2 sequences are SGHTA and FQGNSA. CDR3 length equals 14 residues. The V gene lost 5 bases and the J gene lost 2 bases, with 12 bases spanning the gap. CDR3 in amino acids: CASSPRRVNTEAFF. The DNA of the CDR3 is TGTGCCAGCAGCCCCCGCAGGGTTAACACTGAAGCTTTCTTT.

The V call is TRBV19, the J call TRBJ1-2; 9 bases are shared with TRBD1. Trimming took 5 bases from V and 8 from J; bases not matched to a gene: 6. The CDR3 is 13 residues long. Germline lookup yields CDR1 LNHDA and CDR2 SQIVND (reference sequence). The CDR3 protein is CASSPQGADGYTF. The CDR3 DNA reads TGTGCCAGTAGTCCACAGGGGGCGGACGGCTACACCTTC.

This clone was recorded a few times. V is TRBV11-2 and J is TRBJ2-2; D may be TRBD2 (6 bases). There are 15 residues in the CDR3. V shed 2 bases and J shed 6 bases, with 13 bases lying between them. CDR1 SGHAT and CDR2 FQNNGV come from the germline V gene. In nucleotides, the CDR3 is TGTGCCAGCAGCTTAACCCCGGGAGAGTCCGGGGAGCTGTTTTTT. Amino acids: CASSLTPGESGELFF.

The chain links TRBV27 to TRBJ2-7; 8 nucleotides match TRBD1. The CDR3 runs to 15 residues. From germline, CDR1 is MNHEY and CDR2 SMNVEV (reference sequence). The ends lost 5 bases at V and 0 bases at J; junction bases unmatched: 6. CDR3 DNA sequence: TGTGCCAGCAGTCTACCCGGGACAGGCTCCTACGAGCAGTACTTC. This gives the protein CASSLPGTGSYEQYF.

The chain is built from TRBV12-5 and TRBJ2-1, with 12 bases fitting TRBD2. The CDR3 covers 17 residues. Germline assignment: CDR1 LGHNT and CDR2 FRNRAP. Trimming took 10 bases from V and 10 from J; bases not matched to a gene: 20. The CDR3 DNA reads TGTGCTACCAGCTTTAATTGGGCTAGCGGGGGGGAAGGGGAGCAGTTCTTC. The encoded protein is CATSFNWASGGEGEQFF.

The chain links TRBV9 to TRBJ1-5; D is undetermined. This CDR3 is built from 12 residues. Germline values: CDR1 SGDLS, CDR2 YYNGEE. V lost 7 bases, J lost 7 bases, and 12 bases lay in between. Here the CDR3 reads CASGPIGQPQHF. DNA of the CDR3: TGTGCCAGCGGGCCCATCGGCCAGCCCCAGCATTTT.

V usage is TRBV5-1 and J usage is TRBJ2-7; maybe TRBD1 (6 bases). Trimming pared 2 bases from V and 5 bases from J, leaving 14 bases between. CDR3 length equals 14 residues. Per the germline V gene, CDR1 is SGHRS and CDR2 is YFSETQ. CDR3 loop: CASSFQGNRNEQYF. CDR3 nucleotide sequence: TGCGCCAGCAGCTTTCAGGGGAATCGGAACGAGCAGTACTTC. The entire variable domain, with the rest obtained from reference TRBV5-1 and TRBJ2-7, is as follows: KAGVTQTPRYLIKTRGQQVTLSCSPISGHRSVSWYQQTPGQGLQFLFEYFSETQRNKGNFPGRFSGRQFSNSRSEMNVSTLELGDSALYLCASSFQGNRNEQYFGPGTRLTVT.

The gene calls are TRBV27 and TRBJ1-1, with 9 bases aligning to TRBD1. Germline V gene data show CDR1 as MNHEY and CDR2 as SMNVEV (reference sequence). V gave up 8 bases and J gave up 5 bases; unmatched junction bases: 6. The CDR3 runs 13 residues. In nucleotides, the CDR3 is TGTGCCAGCGGTGGACAGGGGCGGACTGAAGCTTTCTTT. Translation: CASGGQGRTEAFF.

The rearrangement joins TRBV18 to TRBJ2-1; 9 nucleotides align to TRBD2. Germline CDR1 KGHSH, CDR2 LQKENI. V dropped 5 bases and J dropped 7; count of bases not matched to a gene: 15. The CDR3 spans 17 residues. The CDR3 DNA is TGTGCCAGCTCAAGAGGGGTAGAAGCGGGAGGAGGAAATGAGCAGTTCTTC. It codes for CASSRGVEAGGGNEQFF.

As DNA, the CDR3 is TGTGCCAGCAGTAGCGGGAGGGACTACAATGAGCAGTTCTTC. Translated, it gives CASSSGRDYNEQFF. V and J are TRBV6-4 and TRBJ2-1; 10 bases are a match to TRBD2. V shed 5 bases, J shed 3 bases, and the junction held 1 base outside the gene matches. CDR1 and CDR2 (germline): MRHNA, SNTAGT. The CDR3 contains 14 residues.

The chain couples TRBV5-1 to TRBJ2-5; perhaps TRBD2 as D (6 bases). The CDR3 runs 16 residues. Germline CDR1 and CDR2: SGHRS and YFSETQ. Trimming stripped 2 bases from V and 1 base from J, with 15 bases between. Written as DNA, the CDR3 is TGCGCCAGCAGCTTTTTCCCCTCCGGGGGCCAAGAGACCCAGTACTTC. Translation: CASSFFPSGGQETQYF.

The V and J genes are TRBV19 and TRBJ2-1; D remains ambiguous. The CDR3 is made up of 13 amino acids. The germline gives CDR1 LNHDA, CDR2 SQIVND (reference sequence). Between the trimmed V and J ends, which lost 6 bases and 7 bases, there was a span of 13 bases. CDR3 sequence: CASSPTKGNEQFF. The CDR3 nucleotides read TGTGCCAGTAGCCCGACAAAAGGTAATGAGCAGTTCTTC.

A single count supports this clone. The chain employs TRBV11-2 and TRBJ2-1, with 12 bases matching TRBD2. Per the germline V gene, CDR1 is SGHAT and CDR2 is FQNNGV. Trimming took 4 bases from V and 3 from J; bases not matched to a gene: 7. The CDR3 is 17 amino acids. CDR3 bases: TGTGCCAGCAGCTCCACTAGCGGGGGGACCAACTACAATGAGCAGTTCTTC. Its protein product is CASSSTSGGTNYNEQFF.

The gene calls are TRBV5-4 and TRBJ2-2, with TRBD1 as a possible D gene (5 bases). Germline V gene data show CDR1 as SGHNT and CDR2 as YYREEE (reference sequence). This CDR3 is 17 amino acids long. The V end lost 2 bases, the J end lost 0 bases, and 14 bases lay between the germline ends. DNA for the CDR3: TGTGCCAGCAGCTTCCCAGTTAGGGGCGCGAACACCGGGGAGCTGTTTTTT. It is translated as CASSFPVRGANTGELFF.

The CDR3 region has the DNA TGTGCCAGCTCACCATATCGGGACAGCCACCAAGAGACCCAGTACTTC. Translation gives CASSPYRDSHQETQYF. This chain uses TRBV18 with TRBJ2-5, with TRBD1 matching over 7 bases. This CDR3 comprises 16 residues. Germline CDR1 KGHSH, CDR2 LQKENI. Unmatched junction bases numbered 6, after V lost 2 bases and J lost 0 bases.